This T cell receptor (beta chain) was captured by sequencing in a study of shared clonotypes between healthy human individuals. Remarks on this clone: The antigen is unknown.

In the source study's methods: ImmunoSEQ yielded junction-only sequences lacking quality scores, so filtering differed. Here immunoSEQ multiplex PCR was the method, and the copy in TCRdb shows in-frame clones only, minus some. The V and J calls and clone size are taken from that table; D and trimming were inferred from the DNA. Counted here are 950,000 to 1,200,000 clones, around three quarters occurring once; the ten biggest clones make up 0.89%. Study findings and constraints: Relative to memory subsets, naive subsets generally showed larger estimated richness.

The sequenced sample consisted of memory CD4+ T cells from PBMCs. Subset specified: CD45RA-negative fraction. The receptor was derived from a young man in good health. Some clones in this sample may be carry-over from other donors' samples.

CDR3 sequence (DNA): TGTGCCAGCAGCCGGGTATCGGGGGCCAACGTCCTGACTTTC. Amino acid sequence: CASSRVSGANVLTF. The rearrangement links TRBV7-2 to TRBJ2-6; no clear D. This CDR3 is 14 amino acids long. V lost 5 bases and J lost 4, with 9 bases in between. Germline V gives CDR1 SGHTA, CDR2 FQGNSA.